Here is one T cell receptor beta chain with its context. V lost 4 bases and J lost 8, with 15 bases in between. The CDR3 extends over 14 amino acids. CDR1 is SGHDT, CDR2 YYEEEE, per germline. Sequencing was performed with immunoSEQ multiplex PCR; in TCRdb, only in-frame clones are kept and a portion is missing. Among 150,000 to 200,000 clones listed, roughly 84% were seen once. The data derive from a study of blood T cell repertoires in COVID-19. Across the whole study: Acute-phase and convalescent COVID-19 samples originated in the United States, Italy and Spain. Nucleic acid was either cDNA or gDNA, and it came from T cells, B-cell-depleted T cells, or PBMCs.

The chain has TRBV5-6 and TRBJ1-4; D uncertain. This receptor was identified in a woman between 70 and 85 years old with COVID-19, enrolled during active disease. Sequenced sample: peripheral blood. The CDR3 loop reads CASSVIGGGEKLFF. The CDR3 nucleotides are TGTGCCAGCAGCGTAATAGGTGGCGGCGAAAAACTGTTTTTT.